The 27 T cell receptor beta chains below were found in one sample sequenced in a study of cytomegalovirus exposure and HLA in healthy donors. Vbeta (60) and Jbeta (13) primers were used in the PCR. This table comes from immunoSEQ multiplex PCR, and its TCRdb copy is limited to in-frame clones, with some not included. This sample yields around 130,000 clones, of which about 80% are seen a single time; around 1.5% belongs to the top ten. The sequenced sample was PBMCs. These receptors were collected from a young woman in good health and CMV-seronegative.

This chain joins TRBV5-4 and TRBJ2-6, with a possible D match to TRBD2 (5 bases). Trimming pared 2 bases from V and 2 bases from J, leaving 11 bases between. CDR1 is SGHNT, CDR2 YYREEE, per germline (reference sequence). This CDR3 is built from 16 residues. CDR3 sequence (DNA): TGTGCCAGCAGCTTACAATCCGGGGCTGGGGCCAACGTCCTGACTTTC. As protein: CASSLQSGAGANVLTF.

This chain links TRBV25-1 with TRBJ2-7, with TRBD1 matching over 10 bases. This CDR3 contains 14 residues. Unmatched junction bases numbered 5, after V lost 5 bases and J lost 4 bases. Germline CDR1 reads MGHDK; CDR2 reads SYGVNS. The CDR3: CASSYGQGEYEQYF. In DNA, the CDR3 is TGTGCCAGCAGTTACGGACAGGGGGAATACGAGCAGTACTTC.

This chain uses TRBV14 with TRBJ1-2; TRBD1 aligns across 8 bases. The CDR3 extends over 19 amino acids. The V and J ends lost 2 bases and 2 bases, in that order; junction bases with no gene match: 16. Germline V gives CDR1 SGHDN, CDR2 FVKESK. The CDR3: CASSQTSTGTGLFNYGYTF. In DNA form, the CDR3 reads TGTGCCAGCAGCCAAACCTCAACCGGGACAGGTCTTTTCAACTATGGCTACACCTTC.

The chain links TRBV2 to TRBJ1-5, with 7 bases aligning to TRBD1. The CDR3 loop spans 15 amino acids. Germline V gives CDR1 SNHLY, CDR2 FYNNEI. J was trimmed by 1 base and V by 6 bases; bases with no gene match: 6. CDR3 nucleotide sequence: TGTGCCAGCAGGTTACAGGGGTCCAGCAATCAGCCCCAGCATTTT. This translates into CASRLQGSSNQPQHF.

The chain couples TRBV19 to TRBJ1-2; TRBD1 matches 7 bases. The CDR3 totals 15 residues. Germline V gene sequence: CDR1 LNHDA, CDR2 SQIVND (reference sequence). Losses at the gene ends were 5 bases for V and 4 bases for J; bases not matched to a gene: 10. The DNA of the CDR3 is TGTGCCAGTAGTCCCCCCCAGGGGGTCTTCTATGGCTACACCTTC. Encoded protein: CASSPPQGVFYGYTF.

This chain links TRBV5-1 with TRBJ1-2; TRBD1 is a possible D gene (5 bases). Germline CDR1 reads SGHRS; CDR2 reads YFSETQ. The CDR3 is made up of 13 amino acids. The V end was cut by 0 bases, the J end by 6 bases, with 9 bases between. This chain's CDR3 is CASSLVGPDGYTF. DNA for the CDR3: TGCGCCAGCAGCTTGGTGGGGCCAGATGGCTACACCTTC.

This rearrangement joins TRBV7-6 to TRBJ1-2, with D unclear. The germline V gene encodes CDR1 SGHVS and CDR2 FNYEAQ. The CDR3 is made up of 13 amino acids. Trimming left V 3 bases short and J 2 bases short, with 7 bases between. DNA for the CDR3: TGTGCCAGCAGCTTCGAAGAGAACTATGGCTACACCTTC. Its translation is CASSFEENYGYTF.

The V call is TRBV6-6, the J call TRBJ2-7; D possibly corresponds to TRBD1 (5 bases). Germline assignment: CDR1 MNHNY and CDR2 SVGAGI (reference sequence). This CDR3 comprises 13 residues. V was clipped by 10 bases and J by 0 bases, with 13 bases between them. Written as DNA, the CDR3 is TGTGCCACCACCCCAGGGCCCTCCTACGAGCAGTACTTC. This translates into CATTPGPSYEQYF.

This clone was counted between two and nine times. DNA for the CDR3: TGCGCCAGCAGCCGGGACCAAGACAGGGCAGTAGGATCACCCCTCCACTTT. Protein product: CASSRDQDRAVGSPLHF. V and J are TRBV4-1 and TRBJ1-6; 7 bases match TRBD1. CDR1 and CDR2 (germline): MGHRA, YSYEKL. The CDR3 length is 17 residues. V lost 4 bases, J lost 10 bases, and 16 bases stayed unmatched.

The chain links TRBV5-4 to TRBJ2-1, with TRBD1 identical over 9 bases. The CDR3 spans 14 residues. Trimming removed 6 bases from V and 5 bases from J; junction bases left unmatched: 6. Germline-derived CDR1 and CDR2 are SGHNT and YYREEE (reference sequence). The CDR3: CASTPGQGNNEQFF. CDR3 DNA sequence: TGTGCCAGCACCCCGGGACAGGGCAACAATGAGCAGTTCTTC.

This clone was detected only a few times. This sequence joins TRBV5-5 and TRBJ1-5, with TRBD1 identical over 9 bases. This CDR3 region has 18 residues. The ends lost 5 bases at V and 2 bases at J; junction bases unmatched: 14. CDR1 SGHKS and CDR2 YYEKEE come from the germline V gene (reference sequence). The CDR3 spells CASSTKEVTGGGNQPQHF. The DNA of the CDR3 is TGTGCCAGCAGTACCAAGGAAGTCACAGGGGGCGGCAATCAGCCCCAGCATTTT.

The genes are TRBV7-9 and TRBJ2-7, with D tentatively TRBD1 (6 bases). V dropped 5 bases and J dropped 3 bases, with 23 bases sitting between them. This CDR3 spans 17 amino acids. Germline V lookup: CDR1 SEHNR, CDR2 FQNEAQ (reference sequence). The CDR3 sequence: CASSARGNRVAIYEQYF. In DNA, the CDR3 is TGTGCCAGCAGCGCCCGGGGAAACAGGGTTGCCATCTACGAGCAGTACTTC.

This chain uses TRBV4-3 with TRBJ1-2; D might be TRBD1 (6 bases). Germline assignment: CDR1 LGHNA and CDR2 YSLEER. The CDR3 is made up of 15 amino acids. With 3 bases removed from V and 6 bases from J, the gap between germline ends came to 17 bases. The CDR3, as DNA: TGCGCCAGCAGCCACCCCTCCCGGCAGGGGAATGGCTACACCTTC. Translation gives CASSHPSRQGNGYTF.

The rearrangement links TRBV9 to TRBJ2-2; D uncertain. The CDR3 loop spans 15 amino acids. Germline V gene sequence: CDR1 SGDLS, CDR2 YYNGEE. V dropped 3 bases and J dropped 3 bases, with 12 bases sitting between them. The CDR3 is CASSAPPRDTGELFF. CDR3 sequence (DNA): TGTGCCAGCAGCGCTCCCCCGCGCGACACCGGGGAGCTGTTTTTT.

This clone was observed a few times. This chain connects TRBV11-1 to TRBJ1-2, with D hard to call. Germline loops: CDR1 SGHAT, CDR2 FQDESV (reference sequence). V was shortened by 4 bases and J by 8 bases, with 20 bases between the two germline ends. CDR3 length equals 15 residues. The CDR3 region has the DNA TGTGCCAGCAGCTCTCAATGGCTAGCAGGTGGAGGCTACACCTTC. Protein sequence: CASSSQWLAGGGYTF. Drawing the rest from reference TRBV11-1 and TRBJ1-2, the complete variable domain is EAEVAQSPRYKITEKSQAVAFWCDPISGHATLYWYRQILGQGPELLVQFQDESVVDDSQLPKDRFSAERLKGVDSTLKIQPAELGDSAMYLCASSSQWLAGGGYTFGSGTRLTVV.

This clone has a handful of counts. This chain joins TRBV5-6 and TRBJ2-5, with D uncertain. The germline V gene encodes CDR1 SGHDT and CDR2 YYEEEE. CDR3 length: 12 amino acids. V lost 5 bases, J lost 5 bases, and 10 bases lay in between. The CDR3 coding sequence is TGTGCCAGCAGTGGGCCGGTGGAGACCCAGTACTTC. Translated: CASSGPVETQYF.

The chain recombines TRBV6-5 with TRBJ1-2, with no clear D. The CDR3 is 12 amino acids. V shed 5 bases and J shed 3 bases, with 7 bases lying between them. In germline, CDR1 is MNHEY, CDR2 SVGAGI. CDR3 sequence: CASSRSHYGYTF. The DNA of the CDR3 is TGTGCCAGCAGTAGGAGCCACTATGGCTACACCTTC.

V gene TRBV5-4 combines with J gene TRBJ2-7; D unresolved. Per the germline V gene, CDR1 is SGHNT and CDR2 is YYREEE (reference sequence). This CDR3 is 12 amino acids long. Trimming stripped 0 bases from V and 5 bases from J, with 6 bases between. The CDR3 DNA reads TGTGCCAGCAGCTTGGACCAGGACGAGCAGTACTTC. Protein product: CASSLDQDEQYF.

V usage is TRBV30 and J usage is TRBJ1-2, with D tentatively TRBD1 (6 bases). The V and J ends lost 4 bases and 4 bases respectively, with 13 bases between them. The CDR3 loop spans 13 amino acids. Germline V gives CDR1 GTSNPN, CDR2 SVGIG (reference sequence). The CDR3 region has the DNA TGTGCCTGGAACGGACAGTATTTCTATGGCTACACCTTC. Its translation: CAWNGQYFYGYTF.

This chain connects TRBV30 to TRBJ1-4, with D possibly being TRBD1 (5 bases). The length of the CDR3 is 12 residues. The V end lost 1 base, the J end lost 8 bases, and 8 bases lay between the germline ends. Looked up from germline, CDR1 is GTSNPN and CDR2 is SVGIG (reference sequence). CDR3 region: CAWSEGREKLFF. CDR3 coding DNA: TGTGCCTGGAGTGAGGGGCGGGAAAAACTGTTTTTT. The complete variable domain, with remaining parts taken from reference TRBV30 and TRBJ1-4, reads SQTIHQWPATLVQPVGSPLSLECTVEGTSNPNLYWYRQAAGRGLQLLFYSVGIGQISSEVPQNLSASRPQDRQFILSSKKLLLSDSGFYLCAWSEGREKLFFGSGTQLSVL.

V is TRBV2 and J is TRBJ1-2, with 9 positions matching TRBD1. After removal of 6 bases from V and 3 bases from J, the junction contained 8 bases not matched to a gene. The CDR3 has 15 residues. The germline V gene encodes CDR1 SNHLY and CDR2 FYNNEI. In nucleotides, the CDR3 is TGTGCCAGCAGGGAGTATACAGGGGGCGACTATGGCTACACCTTC. This translates into CASREYTGGDYGYTF.

V gene TRBV27 combines with J gene TRBJ1-1; 8 bases fit TRBD1. V was clipped by 8 bases and J by 5 bases; unmatched bases: 13. The CDR3 has 15 residues. CDR1 and CDR2 (germline): MNHEY, SMNVEV (reference sequence). CDR3 DNA: TGTGCCAGCTATGGAAACAGGGGGATAGGAACTGAAGCTTTCTTT. Its translation is CASYGNRGIGTEAFF.

The chain couples TRBV2 to TRBJ2-4; TRBD2 aligns across 10 bases. CDR3 size: 18 residues. Germline-derived CDR1 and CDR2 are SNHLY and FYNNEI. Trimming removed 2 bases from V and 0 bases from J; junction bases left unmatched: 7. CDR3 sequence: CASSERTSGLLAKNIQYF. The CDR3 DNA reads TGTGCCAGCAGTGAACGGACTAGCGGTTTACTAGCCAAAAACATTCAGTACTTC.

As concerns this clone: At the DNA level, this CDR3 is encoded by other sequences in the same sample as well. V and J are TRBV5-1 and TRBJ2-1; D gene ambiguous. The CDR3 totals 14 residues. Germline lookup yields CDR1 SGHRS and CDR2 YFSETQ. V was pared by 0 bases and J by 4 bases, with 8 bases between. CDR3 loop: CASSLGSGYNEQFF. CDR3 bases: TGCGCCAGCAGCTTGGGGTCAGGATACAATGAGCAGTTCTTC. The full variable domain, with the rest looked up from reference TRBV5-1 and TRBJ2-1, is KAGVTQTPRYLIKTRGQQVTLSCSPISGHRSVSWYQQTPGQGLQFLFEYFSETQRNKGNFPGRFSGRQFSNSRSEMNVSTLELGDSALYLCASSLGSGYNEQFFGPGTRLTVL.

J is TRBJ1-5 and V is TRBV30; TRBD1 matches at 8 bases. The J segment lost 1 base and the V segment lost 5 bases, leaving 1 base of the junction unmatched. The CDR3 totals 13 residues. CDR1 is GTSNPN and CDR2 is SVGIG in the germline V gene (reference sequence). The CDR3 sequence is CAWGQGSNQPQHF. CDR3 sequence (DNA): TGTGCCTGGGGACAGGGAAGCAATCAGCCCCAGCATTTT.

The chain carries TRBV5-4 and TRBJ2-1; 10 nucleotides align to TRBD2. CDR1 and CDR2 (germline): SGHNT, YYREEE (reference sequence). V shed 4 bases, J shed 2 bases, and the junction held 6 bases outside the gene matches. CDR3 size: 16 residues. As DNA, the CDR3 is TGTGCCAGCAGCGGACGACTAGCGGGCCCCTACAATGAGCAGTTCTTC. Translating gives CASSGRLAGPYNEQFF.

The chain carries TRBV7-2 and TRBJ2-7; 15 bases align to TRBD2. Per the germline V gene, CDR1 is SGHTA and CDR2 is FQGNSA. This CDR3 comprises 15 residues. V was clipped by 5 bases and J by 6 bases; unmatched bases: 5. CDR3 bases: TGTGCCAGCAGCCAAGGACTAGCGGGAGGGATCGAGCAGTACTTC. This sequence encodes CASSQGLAGGIEQYF.